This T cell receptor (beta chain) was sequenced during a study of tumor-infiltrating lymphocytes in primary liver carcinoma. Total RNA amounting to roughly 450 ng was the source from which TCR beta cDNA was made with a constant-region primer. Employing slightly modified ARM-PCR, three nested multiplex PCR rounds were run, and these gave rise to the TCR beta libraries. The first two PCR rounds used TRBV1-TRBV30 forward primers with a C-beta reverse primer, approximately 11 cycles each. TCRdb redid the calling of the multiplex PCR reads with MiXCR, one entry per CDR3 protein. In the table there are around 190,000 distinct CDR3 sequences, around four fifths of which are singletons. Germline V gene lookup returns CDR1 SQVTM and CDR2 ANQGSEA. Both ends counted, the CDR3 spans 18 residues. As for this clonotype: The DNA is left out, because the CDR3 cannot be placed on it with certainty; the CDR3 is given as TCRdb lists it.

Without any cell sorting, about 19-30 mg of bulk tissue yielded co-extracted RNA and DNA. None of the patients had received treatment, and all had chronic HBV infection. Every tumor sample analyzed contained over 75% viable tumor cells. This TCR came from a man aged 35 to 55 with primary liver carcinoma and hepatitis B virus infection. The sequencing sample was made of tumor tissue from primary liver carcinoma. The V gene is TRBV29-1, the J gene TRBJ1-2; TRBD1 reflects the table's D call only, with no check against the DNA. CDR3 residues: CCVGAPTGSQVANYGCTF.